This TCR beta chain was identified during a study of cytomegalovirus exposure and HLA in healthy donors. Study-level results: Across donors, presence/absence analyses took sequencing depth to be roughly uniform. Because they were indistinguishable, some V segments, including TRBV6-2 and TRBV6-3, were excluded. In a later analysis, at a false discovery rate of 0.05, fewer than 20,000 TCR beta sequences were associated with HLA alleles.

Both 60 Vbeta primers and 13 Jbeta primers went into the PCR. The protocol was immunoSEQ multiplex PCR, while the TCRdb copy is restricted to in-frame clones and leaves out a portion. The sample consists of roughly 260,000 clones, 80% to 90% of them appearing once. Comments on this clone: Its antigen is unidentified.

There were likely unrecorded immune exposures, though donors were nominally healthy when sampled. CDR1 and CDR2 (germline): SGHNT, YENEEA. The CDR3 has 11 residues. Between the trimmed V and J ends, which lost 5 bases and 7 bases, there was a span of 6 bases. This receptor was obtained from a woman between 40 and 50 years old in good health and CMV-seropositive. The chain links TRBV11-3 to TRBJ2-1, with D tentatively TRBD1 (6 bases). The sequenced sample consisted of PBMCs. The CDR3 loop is CASSQGNEQFF. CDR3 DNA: TGTGCCAGCAGCCAGGGGAATGAGCAGTTCTTC.